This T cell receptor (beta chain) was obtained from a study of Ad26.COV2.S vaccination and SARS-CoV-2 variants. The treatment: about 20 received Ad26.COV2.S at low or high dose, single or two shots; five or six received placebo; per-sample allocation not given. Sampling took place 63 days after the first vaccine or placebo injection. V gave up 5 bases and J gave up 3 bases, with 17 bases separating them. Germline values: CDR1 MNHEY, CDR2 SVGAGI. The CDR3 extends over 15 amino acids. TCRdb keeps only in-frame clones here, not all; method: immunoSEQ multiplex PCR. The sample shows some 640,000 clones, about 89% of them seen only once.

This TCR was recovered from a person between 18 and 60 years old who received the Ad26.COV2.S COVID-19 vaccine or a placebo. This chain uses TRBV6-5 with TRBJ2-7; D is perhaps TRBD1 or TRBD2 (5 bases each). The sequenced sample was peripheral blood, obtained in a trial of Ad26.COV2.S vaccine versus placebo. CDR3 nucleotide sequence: TGTGCCAGCAGTCCAGGGACCTCTCCGGGCTACGAGCAGTACTTC. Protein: CASSPGTSPGYEQYF.